This T cell receptor beta chain was found in a study of blood T cell repertoires in COVID-19. The overall study: Donors in the United States, Italy and Spain gave samples during acute or convalescent COVID-19. In each case, the material was cDNA or gDNA derived from T cells, B-cell-depleted T cells, or PBMCs.

CDR1 is MNHNS, CDR2 SASEGT, per germline. V was shortened by 3 bases and J by 6 bases, with 6 bases between the two germline ends. The CDR3 is 13 residues long. In the authors' workflow: Nucleated cell number was recorded as an estimate derived from reference gene primer amplification. Data came from immunoSEQ multiplex PCR; TCRdb stores just in-frame clones and leaves some out. That table gives V, J and clone size, and the DNA gave D and trimming. The sample has about 250,000 clones, approximately 86% seen once. Sequenced: peripheral blood. The clonotype was recovered from a woman aged 55-69 years who had recovered from COVID-19. The rearrangement links TRBV6-1 to TRBJ1-6; D is unresolved. The CDR3 spells CASSDRSNSPLHF. CDR3 sequence (DNA): TGTGCCAGCAGTGATCGCAGTAATTCACCCCTCCACTTT.